Shown below are 18 T cell receptor beta chains from a single sample sequenced in a study of cytomegalovirus exposure and HLA in healthy donors. PCR primers comprised 60 Vbeta and 13 Jbeta primers. The table came from immunoSEQ multiplex PCR; TCRdb's copy has only in-frame clones and leaves some out. The table lists about 120,000 clones, under 70% of them singletons. The specimen sequenced was PBMCs. These TCRs come from a man aged 18 to 29 in good health and CMV-seronegative.

This clone was observed a few times. The rearrangement joins TRBV19 to TRBJ2-1, with D perhaps matching TRBD2 (5 bases). Germline CDR1 LNHDA, CDR2 SQIVND (reference sequence). Trimming removed 7 bases from V and 2 bases from J, with 15 bases in between. This CDR3 comprises 15 residues. The CDR3 DNA sequence: TGTGCCAGTATTAGAAGCGGCCCTCCCTACAATGAGCAGTTCTTC. Encoded protein: CASIRSGPPYNEQFF.

This chain connects TRBV27 to TRBJ2-1; possible D gene TRBD1, 5 bases. This CDR3 region has 17 residues. Trimming pared 3 bases from V and 3 bases from J, leaving 18 bases between. Germline-derived CDR1 and CDR2 are MNHEY and SMNVEV (reference sequence). The CDR3 loop reads CASSFRPPGLIYNEQFF. The CDR3 coding sequence is TGTGCCAGCAGTTTCCGTCCACCAGGGTTGATCTACAATGAGCAGTTCTTC.

The rearrangement uses TRBV5-5 and TRBJ2-3, with D hard to call. The CDR3 is 14 amino acids. Germline loops: CDR1 SGHKS, CDR2 YYEKEE (reference sequence). V lost 2 bases and J 2 bases, leaving 9 bases between the germline ends. CDR3 sequence reads: CASSFWSFTDTQYF. The CDR3 DNA sequence: TGTGCCAGCAGCTTTTGGAGTTTCACAGATACGCAGTATTTT.

The CDR3: CASSFHMGGRPSYEQYF. The DNA for the CDR3 is TGTGCCAGCAGCTTCCATATGGGAGGGCGCCCCTCCTACGAGCAGTACTTC. J is TRBJ2-7 and V is TRBV7-9; TRBD2 aligns across 7 bases. Unmatched junction bases numbered 11, after V lost 3 bases and J lost 0 bases. CDR1 is SEHNR and CDR2 is FQNEAQ in the germline V gene (reference sequence). The CDR3 consists of 17 residues.

The chain joins TRBV6-7 to TRBJ2-5, with 7 positions matching TRBD1. Gene TRBJ2-7 matches the end of the DNA better, so the J call may be wrong. TRBV6-7 is marked as an open reading frame, function uncertain. The CDR3 has 14 amino acids. CDR3 DNA: TGTGCCAGCAGACGGGGACAGCTACCTCGCGAGCAGTACTTC. Its protein product is CASRRGQLPREQYF.

The chain links TRBV27 to TRBJ2-7, with 7 positions matching TRBD2. The J segment lost 6 bases and the V segment lost 2 bases, leaving 4 bases of the junction unmatched. The CDR3 contains 13 residues. Germline lookup yields CDR1 MNHEY and CDR2 SMNVEV (reference sequence). The CDR3 here is CASSLGGRGEQYF. In DNA form, the CDR3 reads TGTGCCAGCAGTTTAGGGGGGAGGGGCGAGCAGTACTTC.

The chain couples TRBV27 to TRBJ2-7, with a tentative D call TRBD2 (6 bases). The length of the CDR3 is 15 residues. The V gene's germline CDR1 is MNHEY and CDR2 SMNVEV (reference sequence). V lost 2 bases to trimming and J lost 1 base, with 12 bases between them. This CDR3 is CASSLSAGGSYEQYF. The CDR3 bases are TGTGCCAGCAGTTTAAGCGCAGGAGGGTCCTACGAGCAGTACTTC.

The CDR3 region is CASSYNTGQLSNYGYTF. The DNA of the CDR3 is TGCGCCAGCAGCTACAACACGGGACAACTATCTAACTATGGCTACACCTTC. The chain is built from TRBV5-1 and TRBJ1-2, with D possibly TRBD1 on 6 matching bases. Per the germline V gene, CDR1 is SGHRS and CDR2 is YFSETQ. Between the trimmed V and J ends, which lost 3 bases and 0 bases, there was a span of 18 bases. The CDR3 totals 17 residues.

This chain links TRBV5-1 with TRBJ2-7; 7 bases match TRBD1. This CDR3 contains 14 residues. Germline trimming cut 0 bases from V and 3 bases from J; bases unmatched to any gene: 3. The germline V gene has CDR1 SGHRS and CDR2 YFSETQ. DNA of the CDR3: TGCGCCAGCAGCTTGGGGGACAGAGACTACGAGCAGTACTTC. Amino acid sequence: CASSLGDRDYEQYF.

The chain is built from TRBV30 and TRBJ2-5; perhaps TRBD1 as D (5 bases). This CDR3 is 13 amino acids long. In germline, CDR1 is GTSNPN, CDR2 SVGIG (reference sequence). Trimming took 2 bases from V and 4 from J, leaving 11 bases between them. The chain's CDR3 is CAWSSRAGETQYF. CDR3 in DNA: TGTGCCTGGAGTAGCAGGGCTGGAGAGACCCAGTACTTC. The complete variable domain, with remaining parts taken from reference TRBV30 and TRBJ2-5, reads SQTIHQWPATLVQPVGSPLSLECTVEGTSNPNLYWYRQAAGRGLQLLFYSVGIGQISSEVPQNLSASRPQDRQFILSSKKLLLSDSGFYLCAWSSRAGETQYFGPGTRLLVL.

The chain has TRBV7-7 and TRBJ1-1; D remains ambiguous. The CDR3 extends over 15 amino acids. V lost 6 bases, J lost 5 bases, and 19 bases lay in between. Per germline, CDR1 SSHAT and CDR2 FNYEAQ (reference sequence). CDR3 nucleotide sequence: TGTGCCAGCAGTCCCCGGAACGCGGAGTGGACTGAAGCTTTCTTT. Protein sequence: CASSPRNAEWTEAFF.

This clone was observed a handful of times. The J gene is TRBJ1-1, the V gene TRBV27; a weak D match, TRBD1 (5 bases). The CDR3 contains 13 residues. The V gene lost 10 bases and the J gene lost 5 bases, with 17 bases spanning the gap. CDR1 is MNHEY, CDR2 SMNVEV, per germline (reference sequence). The CDR3 DNA sequence: TGTGCCACTTGGACGGGGGGGGATACTGAAGCTTTCTTT. Its protein product is CATWTGGDTEAFF.

A few counts support this clone. The chain carries TRBV5-8 and TRBJ1-4, with 11 bases that match TRBD1. CDR1 is SGHTS and CDR2 is YDEGEE in the germline V gene. The CDR3 totals 15 residues. With V trimmed by 4 bases and J by 8 bases, 7 bases remained unmatched. The CDR3 nucleotides are TGTGCCAGCAGCCGGGGGACAGGGGGAGGCGAAAAACTGTTTTTT. This translates into CASSRGTGGGEKLFF.

This rearrangement joins TRBV15 to TRBJ2-7, with TRBD2 matching over 10 bases. Germline V gene lookup returns CDR1 LNHNV and CDR2 YYDKDF (reference sequence). This CDR3 contains 17 residues. The V gene end was trimmed by 1 base and the J gene end by 6 bases; junction bases not matched to a gene: 12. For the CDR3, the DNA is TGTGCCACCAGCAGAGGGGGGATGACTAGCGGGTATCTCGAGCAGTACTTC. It codes for CATSRGGMTSGYLEQYF.

This clone has just a few counts. The rearrangement joins TRBV5-1 to TRBJ2-2; TRBD2 aligns across 10 bases. Germline V gives CDR1 SGHRS, CDR2 YFSETQ. Trimming removed 3 bases from V and 8 bases from J; junction bases left unmatched: 10. CDR3 length equals 16 residues. This chain's CDR3 is CASSSRTSGRNGELFF. The DNA for the CDR3 is TGCGCCAGCAGCTCAAGGACTAGCGGTCGAAATGGGGAGCTGTTTTTT.

The genes are TRBV19 and TRBJ2-1; 9 bases are shared with TRBD2. Trimming at V came to 1 base and at J to 2 bases, leaving 0 bases not matched to a gene. Germline V gene data show CDR1 as LNHDA and CDR2 as SQIVND (reference sequence). The CDR3 runs to 15 residues. CDR3 protein: CASSIGGRAYNEQFF. In DNA form, the CDR3 reads TGTGCCAGTAGTATAGGCGGGAGGGCCTACAATGAGCAGTTCTTC.

This clone was observed a single time. V usage is TRBV15 and J usage is TRBJ2-7; possibly TRBD2 for D (5 bases). The CDR3 is made up of 13 amino acids. The germline CDR1 and CDR2 sequences are LNHNV and YYDKDF (reference sequence). Trimming took 1 base from V and 6 from J, leaving 10 bases between them. The CDR3 DNA sequence: TGTGCCACCAGCAGAGGAGGGTGGGGCGAGCAGTACTTC. This gives the protein CATSRGGWGEQYF.

This clone was detected only a few times. V and J are TRBV28 and TRBJ2-7; D uncertain. V lost 4 bases and J 2 bases, leaving 15 bases between the germline ends. Germline V lookup: CDR1 MDHEN, CDR2 SYDVKM. CDR3 length: 15 amino acids. The CDR3 loop reads CASSSLYSKAYEQYF. CDR3 coding DNA: TGTGCCAGCAGTTCCCTATACAGTAAGGCCTACGAGCAGTACTTC.